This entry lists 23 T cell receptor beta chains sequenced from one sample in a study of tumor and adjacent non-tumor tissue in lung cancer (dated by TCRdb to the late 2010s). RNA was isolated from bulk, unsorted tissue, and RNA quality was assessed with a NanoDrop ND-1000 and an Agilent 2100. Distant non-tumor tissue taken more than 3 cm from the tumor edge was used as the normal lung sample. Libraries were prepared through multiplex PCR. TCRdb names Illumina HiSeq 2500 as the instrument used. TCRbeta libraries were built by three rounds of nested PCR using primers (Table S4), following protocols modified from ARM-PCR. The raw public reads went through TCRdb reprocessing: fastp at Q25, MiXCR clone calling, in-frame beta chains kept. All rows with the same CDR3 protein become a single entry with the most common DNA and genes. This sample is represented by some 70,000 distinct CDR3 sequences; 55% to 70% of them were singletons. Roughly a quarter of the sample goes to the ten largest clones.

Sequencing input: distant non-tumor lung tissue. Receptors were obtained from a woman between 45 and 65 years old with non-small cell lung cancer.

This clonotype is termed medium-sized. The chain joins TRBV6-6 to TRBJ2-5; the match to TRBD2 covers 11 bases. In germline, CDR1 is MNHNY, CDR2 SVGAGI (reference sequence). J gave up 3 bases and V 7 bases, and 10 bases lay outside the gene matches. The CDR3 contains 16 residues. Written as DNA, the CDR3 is TGTGCCAGCAATCACGGGACTAGCGGAGTGGAAGAGACCCAGTACTTC. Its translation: CASNHGTSGVEETQYF.

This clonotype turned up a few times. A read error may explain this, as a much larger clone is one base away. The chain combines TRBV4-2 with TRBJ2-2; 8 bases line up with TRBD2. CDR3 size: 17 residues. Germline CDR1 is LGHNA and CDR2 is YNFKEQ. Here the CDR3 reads CASNQAPGLGFTGELFF. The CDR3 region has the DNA TGTGCCAGCAACCAAGCTCCGGGACTAGGCTTTACCGGGGAGCTGTTTTTT.

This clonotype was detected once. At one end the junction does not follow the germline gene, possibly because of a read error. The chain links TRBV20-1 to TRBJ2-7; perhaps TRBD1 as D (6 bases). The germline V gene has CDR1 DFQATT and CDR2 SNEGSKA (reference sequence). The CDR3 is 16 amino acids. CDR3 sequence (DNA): TGCGGTGCTAGAGGCCGAAGGGCGGACAGCTCCTACGAGCAGTACTTC. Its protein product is CGARGRRADSSYEQYF.

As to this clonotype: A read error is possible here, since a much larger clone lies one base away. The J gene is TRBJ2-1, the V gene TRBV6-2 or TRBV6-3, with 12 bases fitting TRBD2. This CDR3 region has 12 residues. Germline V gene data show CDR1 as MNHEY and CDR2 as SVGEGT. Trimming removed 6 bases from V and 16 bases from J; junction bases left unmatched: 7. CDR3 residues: CASRKPSGRVFF. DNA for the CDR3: TGTGCCAGCAGAAAGCCTAGCGGGAGGGTTTTCTTC.

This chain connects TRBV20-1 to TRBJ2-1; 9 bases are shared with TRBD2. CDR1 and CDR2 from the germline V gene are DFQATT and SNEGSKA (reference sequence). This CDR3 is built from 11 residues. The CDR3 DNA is TGCAGCACCGGGACTAGCAATATGCAGTTCTTC. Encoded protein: CSTGTSNMQFF.

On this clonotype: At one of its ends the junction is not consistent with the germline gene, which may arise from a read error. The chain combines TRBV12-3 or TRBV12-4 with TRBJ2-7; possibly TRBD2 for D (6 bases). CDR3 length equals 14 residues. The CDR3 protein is CASSLVGGAYERYF. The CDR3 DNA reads TGTGCCAGCAGTTTAGTGGGAGGTGCCTACGAGCGGTACTTC.

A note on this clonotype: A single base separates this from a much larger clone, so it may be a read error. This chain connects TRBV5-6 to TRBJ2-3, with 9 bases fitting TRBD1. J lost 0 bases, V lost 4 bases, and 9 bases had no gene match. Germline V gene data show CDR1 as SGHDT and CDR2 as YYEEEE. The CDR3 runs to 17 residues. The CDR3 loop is CASSRLTGGGSTDTQYF. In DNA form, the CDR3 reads TGTGCCAGCAGCCGTTTAACAGGGGGCGGGAGCACAGATACGCAGTATTTT.

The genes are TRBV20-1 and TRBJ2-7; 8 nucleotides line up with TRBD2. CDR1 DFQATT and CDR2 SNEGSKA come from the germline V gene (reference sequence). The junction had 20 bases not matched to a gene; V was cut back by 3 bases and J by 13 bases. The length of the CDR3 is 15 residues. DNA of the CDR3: TGCAGTGCTAGGGAGATTAGCGGGAACACCTGCGAGTACTACTTC. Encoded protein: CSAREISGNTCEYYF.

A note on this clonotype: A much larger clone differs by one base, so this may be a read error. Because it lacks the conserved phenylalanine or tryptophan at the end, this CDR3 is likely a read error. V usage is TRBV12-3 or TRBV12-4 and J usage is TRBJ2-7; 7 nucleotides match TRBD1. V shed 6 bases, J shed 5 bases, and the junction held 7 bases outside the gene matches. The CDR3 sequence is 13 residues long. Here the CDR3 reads CASRLDRVNEQYI. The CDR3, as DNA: TGTGCCAGCAGACTAGACAGGGTCAACGAGCAGTACATC.

In DNA, the CDR3 is TGCAGTGCTGGGACCTACATTGACTACACCTTC. Amino acid sequence: CSAGTYIDYTF. V is TRBV20-1 and J is TRBJ1-2; D is possibly TRBD1 (5 bases). CDR3 length: 11 amino acids. V lost 5 bases, J lost 10 bases, and 14 bases lay in between. The germline gives CDR1 DFQATT, CDR2 SNEGSKA (reference sequence).

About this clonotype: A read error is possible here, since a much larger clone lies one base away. DNA for the CDR3: TGCGCCAGCAGCCAAGATAGGGGACAACAATCCCAGCAGTTCTTC. Amino acid sequence: CASSQDRGQQSQQFF. This sequence joins TRBV4-1 and TRBJ2-1; TRBD1 might be the D (6 bases). V dropped 0 bases and J dropped 11 bases, with 17 bases sitting between them. CDR1 and CDR2 from the germline V gene are MGHRA and YSYEKL. This CDR3 region has 15 residues.

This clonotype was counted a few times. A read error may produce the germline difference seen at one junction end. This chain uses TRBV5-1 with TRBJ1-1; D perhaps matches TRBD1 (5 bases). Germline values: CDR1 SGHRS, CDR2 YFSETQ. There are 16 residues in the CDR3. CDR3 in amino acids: CASSIGTTLLEGEAFF. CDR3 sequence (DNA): TGCGCCAGCAGCATAGGGACCACCCTATTAGAGGGTGAAGCTTTCTTC. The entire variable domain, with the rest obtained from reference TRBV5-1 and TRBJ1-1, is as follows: KAGVTQTPRYLIKTRGQQVTLSCSPISGHRSVSWYQQTPGQGLQFLFEYFSETQRNKGNFPGRFSGRQFSNSRSEMNVSTLELGDSALYLCASSIGTTLLEGEAFFGQGTRLTVV.

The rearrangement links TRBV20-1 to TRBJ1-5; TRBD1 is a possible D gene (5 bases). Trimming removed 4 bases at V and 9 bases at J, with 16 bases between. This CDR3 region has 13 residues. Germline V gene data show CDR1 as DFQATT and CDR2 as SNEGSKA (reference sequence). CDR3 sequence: CSAKGDSNWPQHF. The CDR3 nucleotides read TGCAGTGCTAAAGGGGATAGCAATTGGCCCCAGCATTTT.

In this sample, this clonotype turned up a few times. This CDR3 reads CASSLWIPRVRGRDTQYF. Written as DNA, the CDR3 is TGTGCCAGCAGTTTATGGATTCCCCGGGTAAGGGGCAGGGATACGCAGTATTTT. The rearrangement links TRBV28 to TRBJ2-3, with D possibly matching TRBD1 (5 bases). V was pared by 0 bases and J by 6 bases, with 22 bases between. This CDR3 spans 18 amino acids. Per germline, CDR1 MDHEN and CDR2 SYDVKM.

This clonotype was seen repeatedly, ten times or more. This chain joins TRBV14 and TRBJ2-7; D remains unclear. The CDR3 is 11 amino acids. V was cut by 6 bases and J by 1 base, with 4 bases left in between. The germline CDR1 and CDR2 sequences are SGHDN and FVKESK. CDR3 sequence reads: CASSQSYEQYF. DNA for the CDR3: TGTGCCAGCAGTCAGTCCTACGAGCAGTACTTC.

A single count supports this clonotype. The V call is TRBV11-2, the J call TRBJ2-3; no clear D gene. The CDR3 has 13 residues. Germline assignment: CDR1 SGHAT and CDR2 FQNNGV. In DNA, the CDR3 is TGTGTCGGCAGCTGGCGTGAGACAGATACGCAGTATTTT. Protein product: CVGSWRETDTQYF.

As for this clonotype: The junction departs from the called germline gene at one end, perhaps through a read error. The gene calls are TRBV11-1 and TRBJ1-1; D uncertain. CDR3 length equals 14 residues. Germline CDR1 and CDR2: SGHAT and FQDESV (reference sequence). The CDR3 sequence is CASSLGLVNTQAFF. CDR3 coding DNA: TGTGCCAGTAGCCTTGGACTGGTGAACACTCAAGCTTTCTTT.

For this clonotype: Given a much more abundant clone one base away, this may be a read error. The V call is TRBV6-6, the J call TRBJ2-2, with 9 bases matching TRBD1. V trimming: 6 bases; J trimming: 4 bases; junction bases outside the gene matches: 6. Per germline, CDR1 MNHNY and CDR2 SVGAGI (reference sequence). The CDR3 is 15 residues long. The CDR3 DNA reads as TGTGCCAGCAGGTACGGACAGGGGATCACCGGGGAGCTGTTTTTT. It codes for CASRYGQGITGELFF.

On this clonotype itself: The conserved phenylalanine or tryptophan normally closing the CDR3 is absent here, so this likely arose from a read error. CDR3: CASSRRADNQPQHY. The DNA for the CDR3 is TGTGCCAGTAGCCGAAGGGCTGACAATCAGCCCCAGCATTAT. This chain links TRBV6-2 or TRBV6-3 with TRBJ1-5, with no clear D. The CDR3 sequence is 14 residues long. The V gene lost 9 bases and the J gene lost 3 bases, with 15 bases spanning the gap. Germline V gives CDR1 MNHEY, CDR2 SVGEGT.

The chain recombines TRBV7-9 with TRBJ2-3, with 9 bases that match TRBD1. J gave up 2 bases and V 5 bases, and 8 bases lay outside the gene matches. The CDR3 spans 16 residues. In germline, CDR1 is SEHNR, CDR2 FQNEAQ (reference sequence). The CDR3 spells CASSPMDRGSTDTQYF. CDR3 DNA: TGTGCCAGCAGCCCTATGGACAGGGGCTCCACAGATACGCAGTATTTT. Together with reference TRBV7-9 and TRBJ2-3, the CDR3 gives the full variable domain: DTGVSQNPRHKITKRGQNVTFRCDPISEHNRLYWYRQTLGQGPEFLTYFQNEAQLEKSRLLSDRFSAERPKGSFSTLEIQRTEQGDSAMYLCASSPMDRGSTDTQYFGPGTRLTVL.

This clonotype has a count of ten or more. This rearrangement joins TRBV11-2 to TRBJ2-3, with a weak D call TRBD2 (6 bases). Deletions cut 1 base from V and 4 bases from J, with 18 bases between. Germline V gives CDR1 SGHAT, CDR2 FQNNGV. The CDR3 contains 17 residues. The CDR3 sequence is CASSLGMWGETADTQYF. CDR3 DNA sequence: TGTGCCAGCAGCTTAGGAATGTGGGGGGAGACGGCAGATACGCAGTATTTT.

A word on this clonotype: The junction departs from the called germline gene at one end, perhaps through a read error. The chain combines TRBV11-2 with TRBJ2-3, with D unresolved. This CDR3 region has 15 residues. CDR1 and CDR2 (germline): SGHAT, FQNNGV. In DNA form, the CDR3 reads TGTGTCAGCAGCTTGGGGAACCAGAAGTCAGATGCGCAGTATTTT. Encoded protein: CVSSLGNQKSDAQYF.

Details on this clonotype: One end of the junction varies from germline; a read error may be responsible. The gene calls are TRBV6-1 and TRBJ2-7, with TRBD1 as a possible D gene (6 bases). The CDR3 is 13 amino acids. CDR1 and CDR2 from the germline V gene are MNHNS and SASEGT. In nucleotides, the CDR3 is TGTGCCAGTAGTGAAACAGGGATCCACAAGCAGTACTTC. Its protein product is CASSETGIHKQYF.